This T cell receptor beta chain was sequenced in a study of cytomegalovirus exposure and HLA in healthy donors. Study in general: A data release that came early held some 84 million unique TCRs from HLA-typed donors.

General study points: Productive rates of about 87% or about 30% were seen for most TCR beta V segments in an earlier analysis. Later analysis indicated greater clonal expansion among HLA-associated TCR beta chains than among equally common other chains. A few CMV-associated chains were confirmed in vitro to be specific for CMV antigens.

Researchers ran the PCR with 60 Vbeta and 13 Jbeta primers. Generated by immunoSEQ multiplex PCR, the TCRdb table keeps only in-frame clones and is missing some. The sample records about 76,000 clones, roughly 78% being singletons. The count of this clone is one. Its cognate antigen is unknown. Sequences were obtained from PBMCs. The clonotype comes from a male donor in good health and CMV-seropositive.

The CDR3 nucleotides read TGTGCCAGCAGTTGGATCGAGCGGACCTACAATGAGCAGTTCTTC. Translating it yields CASSWIERTYNEQFF. This chain links TRBV28 with TRBJ2-1, with a tentative D call TRBD2 (5 bases). Germline V gives CDR1 MDHEN, CDR2 SYDVKM. V shed 4 bases and J shed 2 bases, with 12 bases lying between them. The CDR3 has 15 amino acids.